This T cell receptor (beta chain) is from a study of early T cells in non-severe SARS-CoV-2 infection. As for the study in general: Chains from this unsorted whole-blood bulk RNA could not be paired.

Ten or more counts support this clonotype. One entry per CDR3 protein results from TCRdb running MiXCR on the 5' RACE reads. This sample has 25,000 to 30,000 distinct CDR3 sequences, with 5.6% found just once. The CDR3 totals 16 residues. The germline V gene encodes CDR1 SGHNT and CDR2 YYREEE (reference sequence). V lost 4 bases and J lost 6; bases outside the gene matches: 10. The TCR sequence derives from an adult who was a healthcare worker with PCR-confirmed SARS-CoV-2 infection or an uninfected control (not recorded which). The sample consisted of whole blood. V is TRBV5-4 and J is TRBJ2-7, with 13 nucleotides matching TRBD2. CDR3 in DNA: TGTGCCAGCAGCATTGGACTAGCGGGGGCAAAGGCCGAGCAGTACTTC. The encoded protein is CASSIGLAGAKAEQYF.